The next 7 T cell receptor beta chains were all read from a single sample in a study of blood T cell repertoires in COVID-19. Clones were sequenced by immunoSEQ multiplex PCR, and TCRdb holds only the in-frame ones, with some missing. The table shows roughly 250,000 clones, with approximately 89% occurring only once. Sequencing used PBMCs or T cells enriched from blood (not recorded which). Receptor source: a middle-aged woman who had been exposed to COVID-19.

In its sample, this clone was seen a few times. The rearrangement joins TRBV10-1 to TRBJ1-1; D uncertain. Trimming pared 7 bases from V and 1 base from J, leaving 4 bases between. This CDR3 has 11 residues. Germline CDR1 WNHNN, CDR2 SYGVQD (reference sequence). Here the CDR3 DNA reads TGCGCCAGCATCGGGAACACTGAAGCTTTCTTT. It codes for CASIGNTEAFF.

The V gene is TRBV18, the J gene TRBJ2-2; D is ambiguous. The CDR3 totals 16 residues. Deletions cut 2 bases from V and 0 bases from J, with 10 bases between. The germline gives CDR1 KGHSH, CDR2 LQKENI. CDR3 nucleotide sequence: TGTGCCAGCTCACCAATGGGCTACTCGAACACCGGGGAGCTGTTTTTT. Amino acids: CASSPMGYSNTGELFF.

The V call is TRBV5-1, the J call TRBJ1-1, with D maybe TRBD1 (5 bases). Germline values: CDR1 SGHRS, CDR2 YFSETQ. V was shortened by 3 bases and J by 5 bases, with 14 bases between the two germline ends. This CDR3 spans 14 amino acids. The DNA for the CDR3 is TGCGCCAGCAGCTCGTCATCGGGGGGAACTGAAGCTTTCTTT. The encoded protein is CASSSSSGGTEAFF.

The rearrangement links TRBV4-3 to TRBJ2-3; possible D gene TRBD1, 5 bases. With 0 bases removed from V and 3 bases from J, the gap between germline ends came to 13 bases. The germline V gene encodes CDR1 LGHNA and CDR2 YSLEER. The CDR3 spans 16 residues. CDR3 coding DNA: TGCGCCAGCAGCCAAGATTTGGGGCAGGGTACAGATACGCAGTATTTT. This codes for CASSQDLGQGTDTQYF.

This chain links TRBV3-1 (or the pseudogene TRBV3-2) with TRBJ1-4; no reliable D call. V lost 2 bases and J 8 bases, leaving 12 bases between the germline ends. CDR3 size: 14 residues. Per the germline V gene, CDR1 is LGHDT and CDR2 is YNNKEL (reference sequence). CDR3 nucleotides: TGTGCCAGCAGCCAAACTCGGAGAGAAGAAAAACTGTTTTTT. Translation gives CASSQTRREEKLFF.

This clone occurred a few times. V and J are TRBV3-1 (or the pseudogene TRBV3-2) and TRBJ2-1, with D tentatively TRBD2 (5 bases). The CDR3 has 13 amino acids. V gave up 5 bases and J gave up 3 bases, with 8 bases separating them. Germline CDR1 and CDR2: LGHDT and YNNKEL (reference sequence). DNA of the CDR3: TGTGCCAGCAGCACCCGGGACTACAATGAGCAGTTCTTC. As protein: CASSTRDYNEQFF.

The chain combines TRBV7-2 with TRBJ1-5; D gene uncertain. The V end was cut by 5 bases, the J end by 7 bases, with 12 bases between. Germline loops: CDR1 SGHTA, CDR2 FQGNSA. The CDR3 has 13 residues. Written as DNA, the CDR3 is TGTGCCAGCAGCGCCCTTAGCCCACAGCCCCAGCATTTT. Amino acids: CASSALSPQPQHF.